This T cell receptor (beta chain) was sequenced during a study of T cells expressing NK-cell markers (dated by TCRdb to 2020 to 2021). In the study overall: In sorted CD3+CD56+NKG2C+, CD3+CD56+NKG2C- and CD3+CD56-NKG2C+ T-cell subsets from several donors, TCR beta-chain repertoires were profiled. Seven of the eight sequenced donors were HCMV-seropositive and one was HCMV-seronegative. The eight sequenced donors were randomly selected healthy volunteers, three men and five women. Libraries were sequenced as 2 x 150 bp reads on Illumina HiSeq 2000/2500, MiSeq or NextSeq.

The sample was run on an Illumina HiSeq 2000. TCR beta cDNA libraries were prepared using 5'RACE template switching, which introduced a universal primer site and unique molecular identifiers. Priming for cDNA synthesis came from the TCR beta constant segment, and two successive PCR amplification steps followed. The authors' analysis ran thus. Reads were demultiplexed and grouped by UMI with MIGEC, and clonotypes were assembled and quantified with MiTCR. To exclude erroneous sequences, any TCR cDNA sequence not supported by at least two reads was discarded. The tcR package was used for downstream repertoire analysis, with clonotypes matched between fractions based on CDR3 nucleotide sequence plus V segment. VDJmatch was used to annotate antigen specificity against VDJdb, with one amino acid substitution allowed in CDR3. One entry per CDR3 protein sequence results from the TCRdb reprocessing of the reads, with DNA left out. The V and J calls were determined by TCRdb, not by the authors. For this sample, the table gives roughly 380,000 distinct CDR3 sequences. In total, the top ten clones hold roughly 5.4% of the sample.

HCMV serostatus was determined by detecting HCMV-specific IgG in serum with a commercial ELISA kit. Peripheral blood mononuclear cells were isolated from blood by Ficoll density gradient centrifugation. What the study reported, not specific to this receptor: In a handful of donors, the dominant CD3+CD56+NKG2C+ clonotypes were among the top 10 CD8+ clonotypes and accounted for 1.0-7.0% of CD8+ T cells. Those dominant clonotypes were again the most abundant among CD3+CD56-NKG2C+ cells in several donors, at about 25-65%. It remained unclear whether the expanded NKG2C-expressing T cell clones were specific for HCMV antigens.

Concerning this clonotype itself: Its specific antigen is unknown.

Via the germline V gene, CDR1 is MNHNS and CDR2 SASEGT. The cysteine opens and the phenylalanine closes a CDR3 of 13 amino acids. The DNA is not on file. What was sequenced was blood T cells: a sorted CD56 or NKG2C T cell subset, CD4+ or CD8+ T cells, or bulk PBMC T cells (not recorded which). The source is a man aged 18-69 years in good health. Recombination joined TRBV6-1 with TRBJ2-2. The CDR3 reads CASSPLSIGELFF.